Listed here are 20 T cell receptor beta chains from one sample, sequenced in a study of CD8+ T cells in alopecia areata. Reverse transcription of extracted RNA yielded cDNA, which provided the sequencing template. Method: immunoSEQ multiplex PCR; TCRdb's copy keeps in-frame clones and lacks some. The data contain under 250,000 clones, 50% to 60% of them singletons. Treatment of the sample: oral pan-JAK inhibitor, 5-10 mg twice daily. Sample: CD4+ T cells sorted from blood, taken at week 4, from a patient treated with tofacitinib. These receptors all stem from a human donor with alopecia areata.

This chain joins TRBV4-1 and TRBJ2-7, with 7 bases aligning to TRBD2. The CDR3 totals 14 residues. The V and J ends lost 4 bases and 5 bases, in that order; junction bases with no gene match: 8. Germline V lookup: CDR1 MGHRA, CDR2 YSYEKL. As DNA, the CDR3 is TGCGCCAGCAGCCGACTAGCCGTGGTAAACGAGCAGTACTTC. It is translated as CASSRLAVVNEQYF.

In its sample, this clone was seen many times. This sequence joins TRBV30 and TRBJ1-4; D is ambiguous. The germline V and J ends were trimmed by 3 bases and 4 bases, with 15 bases remaining between them. This CDR3 spans 15 amino acids. CDR1 GTSNPN and CDR2 SVGIG come from the germline V gene (reference sequence). CDR3 nucleotide sequence: TGTGCCTGGAGGAACGGGGATACAGTTAATGAAAAACTGTTTTTT. Protein product: CAWRNGDTVNEKLFF.

In this sample, this clone turned up once. The chain is built from TRBV20-1 and TRBJ2-3; the D is unclear. CDR3 length: 11 amino acids. Trimming cost V 2 bases and J 4 bases, with 4 bases left between them. Germline V gene lookup returns CDR1 DFQATT and CDR2 SNEGSKA (reference sequence). The CDR3 is CSARPSDTQYF. CDR3 coding DNA: TGCAGTGCTAGACCCTCAGATACGCAGTATTTT.

With respect to this clone: An end of the junction differs from the germline gene, which may be a read error. The V gene is TRBV6-1, the J gene TRBJ1-3, with 7 nucleotides matching TRBD1. Germline V gene sequence: CDR1 MNHNS, CDR2 SASEGT. There are 17 residues in the CDR3. The CDR3 coding sequence is TGTGCCAGCAGTAAAGCCGCGACAGGGCACTCTGGAAACACCATATATTTT. It translates to CASSKAATGHSGNTIYF.

The rearrangement joins TRBV18 to TRBJ2-7, with 13 nucleotides matching TRBD2. The CDR3 contains 19 residues. Trimming took 1 base from V and 0 from J; bases not matched to a gene: 9. CDR1 KGHSH and CDR2 LQKENI come from the germline V gene. CDR3 coding DNA: TGTGCCAGCTCACCACAGTGGACTAGCGGGAGTTCCCGCTCCTACGAGCAGTACTTC. Amino acid sequence: CASSPQWTSGSSRSYEQYF.

The chain links TRBV5-1 to TRBJ2-7, with a possible D match to TRBD1 (5 bases). V was cut by 4 bases and J by 3 bases, with 8 bases left in between. CDR1 SGHRS and CDR2 YFSETQ come from the germline V gene. The CDR3 runs to 12 residues. Here the CDR3 reads CASSVDSYEQYF. CDR3 DNA sequence: TGCGCCAGCAGCGTAGACAGCTACGAGCAGTACTTC.

The chain's CDR3 is CARGQGGPTDTQYF. In nucleotides, the CDR3 is TGTGCCAGGGGCCAGGGGGGCCCCACAGATACGCAGTATTTT. The genes are TRBV2 and TRBJ2-3, with D perhaps TRBD1 (7 bases). Per germline, CDR1 SNHLY and CDR2 FYNNEI. V was clipped by 9 bases and J by 2 bases, with 15 bases between them. This CDR3 spans 14 amino acids.

The V and J genes are TRBV9 and TRBJ1-2; a possible D gene is TRBD1 (6 bases). The CDR3 has 13 amino acids. Germline V gene data show CDR1 as SGDLS and CDR2 as YYNGEE. Trimming removed 2 bases at V and 8 bases at J, with 13 bases between. The CDR3 spells CASSVDRFWGYTF. In nucleotides, the CDR3 is TGTGCCAGCAGCGTTGACAGGTTTTGGGGCTACACCTTC.

This clone was seen repeatedly, ten times or more. The same CDR3 is also encoded by other DNA sequences in this sample. V is TRBV28 and J is TRBJ1-1; maybe TRBD1 (5 bases). The CDR3 contains 14 residues. The V end was cut by 7 bases, the J end by 5 bases, with 17 bases between. CDR1 and CDR2 from the germline V gene are MDHEN and SYDVKM. CDR3 nucleotide sequence: TGTGCCAGCACTCTTAGCGGGGGAGGGACTGAAGCTTTCTTT. Its translation: CASTLSGGGTEAFF.

The J gene is TRBJ1-1, the V gene TRBV7-9; no definite D call. CDR3 length: 13 residues. V was cut by 1 base and J by 7 bases, with 10 bases left in between. From germline, CDR1 is SEHNR and CDR2 FQNEAQ (reference sequence). CDR3 coding DNA: TGTGCCAGCAGCTTAGATGCCGGCTATGAAGCTTTCTTT. Its protein is CASSLDAGYEAFF.

The table lists this clone with a few counts. The rearrangement links TRBV2 to TRBJ2-3; the D is unclear. The CDR3 consists of 13 residues. Trimming took 8 bases from V and 2 from J, leaving 11 bases between them. Germline-derived CDR1 and CDR2 are SNHLY and FYNNEI. CDR3 amino acids: CASSRDVTDTQYF. CDR3 sequence (DNA): TGTGCCAGCTCTAGGGATGTCACAGATACGCAGTATTTT.

The chain joins TRBV5-1 to TRBJ2-1, with 11 nucleotides matching TRBD2. The CDR3 contains 17 residues. Germline CDR1 reads SGHRS; CDR2 reads YFSETQ. V trimming: 4 bases; J trimming: 3 bases; junction bases outside the gene matches: 9. CDR3: CASSPNVAGGLYNEQFF. The CDR3 bases are TGCGCCAGCAGCCCCAATGTAGCGGGGGGGCTCTACAATGAGCAGTTCTTC.

This chain connects TRBV7-2 to TRBJ2-5; tentatively, D is TRBD1 (6 bases). The CDR3 covers 16 residues. Germline V gives CDR1 SGHTA, CDR2 FQGNSA. The V end lost 5 bases, the J end lost 5 bases, and 21 bases lay between the germline ends. The CDR3 sequence is CASSQRTGRVLETQYF. The CDR3 nucleotides are TGTGCCAGCAGCCAGCGCACAGGGAGAGTACTCGAGACCCAGTACTTC. Complete variable domain (other parts from reference TRBV7-2 and TRBJ2-5): GAGVSQSPSNKVTEKGKDVELRCDPISGHTALYWYRQSLGQGLEFLIYFQGNSAPDKSGLPSDRFSAERTGGSVSTLTIQRTQQEDSAVYLCASSQRTGRVLETQYFGPGTRLLVL.

The chain joins TRBV9 to TRBJ2-3; D remains ambiguous. The CDR3 spans 13 residues. Trimming removed 4 bases at V and 4 bases at J, with 10 bases between. Per germline, CDR1 SGDLS and CDR2 YYNGEE. The CDR3 bases are TGTGCCAGCAGCCTCAGTGGTCCAGATACGCAGTATTTT. This codes for CASSLSGPDTQYF.

V is TRBV20-1 and J is TRBJ1-1, with a weak D call TRBD1 (5 bases). Germline-derived CDR1 and CDR2 are DFQATT and SNEGSKA (reference sequence). CDR3 length equals 11 residues. Trimming shortened V by 2 bases and J by 8 bases, and 9 bases separated the two germline ends. This CDR3 is CSARISGEAFF. The CDR3 DNA sequence: TGCAGTGCTAGAATCTCAGGGGAAGCTTTCTTT.

The J gene is TRBJ1-4, the V gene TRBV25-1; a weak D match, TRBD1 (5 bases). Germline assignment: CDR1 MGHDK and CDR2 SYGVNS. V lost 6 bases and J 4 bases, leaving 15 bases between the germline ends. The CDR3 is made up of 15 amino acids. The CDR3, as DNA: TGTGCCAGCAGGCCCCCGGGACCGATTAATGAAAAACTGTTTTTT. Protein product: CASRPPGPINEKLFF.

The rearrangement links TRBV29-1 to TRBJ2-2, with TRBD1 identical over 8 bases. Germline V gene lookup returns CDR1 SQVTM and CDR2 ANQGSEA. Trimming removed 7 bases from V and 4 bases from J; junction bases left unmatched: 14. The CDR3 consists of 16 residues. CDR3 nucleotides: TGCAGCGCCCTAGGGTCCATGACAGGGGCCACCGGGGAGCTGTTTTTT. It specifies CSALGSMTGATGELFF.

This clone was counted a few times. The chain recombines TRBV29-1 with TRBJ2-6; D is uncertain. V lost 4 bases and J lost 0, with 10 bases in between. The germline V gene encodes CDR1 SQVTM and CDR2 ANQGSEA. CDR3 length: 15 residues. The CDR3 DNA sequence: TGCAGCGTTGGGGCCAGCAGCTCTGGGGCCAACGTCCTGACTTTC. Protein sequence: CSVGASSSGANVLTF.

The genes are TRBV29-1 and TRBJ2-5, with D uncertain. Between the trimmed V and J ends, which lost 0 bases and 5 bases, there was a span of 10 bases. CDR3 size: 13 residues. CDR1 and CDR2 from the germline V gene are SQVTM and ANQGSEA. The CDR3 DNA reads as TGCAGCGTTGAAGACCAGGCTCGCGAGACCCAGTACTTC. Protein product: CSVEDQARETQYF.

V usage is TRBV11-3 and J usage is TRBJ2-1; TRBD2 might be the D (5 bases). V lost 6 bases and J lost 8, with 14 bases in between. The CDR3 totals 13 residues. Germline values: CDR1 SGHNT, CDR2 YENEEA. The DNA of the CDR3 is TGTGCCAGCAGAGACGGGATTGTCGATGAGCAGTTCTTC. Translated, it gives CASRDGIVDEQFF.